This T cell receptor (beta chain) emerged from a study of blood T cells in healthy people across ages. Findings of the study overall: Relative to aged donors, long-lived donors carried more naive CD4+ cells and displayed higher diversity.

Of note for this clonotype: What it binds is not known.

This CDR3 spans 14 amino acids. CDR1 is SEHNR, CDR2 FQNEAQ, per germline (reference sequence). V was clipped by 3 bases and J by 7 bases; unmatched bases: 6. Primed by a sample-barcoded 5' primer and a J-beta primer mix, a second PCR proceeded for about 6 to 11 cycles. With 12 random nucleotides, a template-switch adaptor tagged each individual cDNA molecule. Via MiXCR, TCRdb re-called the 5' RACE reads, giving one row per CDR3 protein. The table has roughly 800,000 distinct CDR3 sequences, 58% seen once. The TCR comes from a man aged 25 to 40 in good health. V and J are TRBV7-9 and TRBJ2-3; 8 bases are a match to TRBD2. Material for sequencing was blood. CDR3 DNA sequence: TGTGCCAGCAGCTTCGGCGGGGGGTCCTATACGCAGTATTTT. It translates to CASSFGGGSYTQYF.